This T cell receptor (beta chain) appears in the sequencing data of a study of CD8+CD57+ T cells in acquired aplastic anemia. Findings and limits, study-wide: Researchers report that some 31 CD8+ CDR3 sequences appeared in both patients and controls.

Researchers used genomic DNA as the template to profile TCR beta VDJ and CDR3. TCRdb itself ran the reads through MiXCR, one entry per CDR3 protein. The data show roughly 160,000 distinct CDR3 sequences, with about 60% seen just once and under 50% held by the top ten. Details on this clonotype: Antigen specificity is unknown.

Sequencing was carried out using sorted CD4+, CD8+, or CD8+CD57+ T cells (not recorded which) from PBMCs. This sequence originates from a human donor in good health.

CDR3 loop: CASSLTPEIRRGYTF. The CDR3 DNA reads as TGTGCCAGCAGCTTAACTCCAGAGATAAGGAGAGGCTACACCTTC. The V call is TRBV7-9, the J call TRBJ1-2; D is ambiguous. The germline CDR1 and CDR2 sequences are SEHNR and FQNEAQ (reference sequence). The CDR3 extends over 15 amino acids. The ends were cut back, 2 bases at V and 8 bases at J, with 18 bases in the middle.